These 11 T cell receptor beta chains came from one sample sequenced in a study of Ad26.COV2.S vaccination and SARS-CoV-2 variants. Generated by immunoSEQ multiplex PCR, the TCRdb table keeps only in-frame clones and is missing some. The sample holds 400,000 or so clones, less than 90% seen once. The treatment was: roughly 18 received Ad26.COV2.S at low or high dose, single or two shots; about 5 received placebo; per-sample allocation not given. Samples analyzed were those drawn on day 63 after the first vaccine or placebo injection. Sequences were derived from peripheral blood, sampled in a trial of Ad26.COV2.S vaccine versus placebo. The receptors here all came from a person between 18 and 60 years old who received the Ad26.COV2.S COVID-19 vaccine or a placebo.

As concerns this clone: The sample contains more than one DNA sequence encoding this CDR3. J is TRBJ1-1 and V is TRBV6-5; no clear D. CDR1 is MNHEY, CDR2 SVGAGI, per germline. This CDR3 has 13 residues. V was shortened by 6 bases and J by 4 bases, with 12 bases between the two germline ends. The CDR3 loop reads CASSPGRGTEAFF. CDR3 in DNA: TGTGCCAGCAGCCCAGGCCGAGGCACTGAAGCTTTCTTT.

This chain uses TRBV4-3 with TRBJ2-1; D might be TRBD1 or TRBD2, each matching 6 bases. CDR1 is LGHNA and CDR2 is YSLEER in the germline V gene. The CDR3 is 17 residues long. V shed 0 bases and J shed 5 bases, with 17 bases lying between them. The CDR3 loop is CASSQDRGFAGNNEQFF. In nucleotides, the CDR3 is TGCGCCAGCAGCCAAGATAGGGGGTTTGCGGGGAACAATGAGCAGTTCTTC.

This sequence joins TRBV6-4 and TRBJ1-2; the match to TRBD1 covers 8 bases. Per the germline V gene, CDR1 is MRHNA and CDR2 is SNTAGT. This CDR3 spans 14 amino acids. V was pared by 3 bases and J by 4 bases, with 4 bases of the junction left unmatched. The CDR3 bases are TGTGCCAGCAGTGAGTTCGACAGGGGCTATGGCTACACCTTC. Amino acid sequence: CASSEFDRGYGYTF.

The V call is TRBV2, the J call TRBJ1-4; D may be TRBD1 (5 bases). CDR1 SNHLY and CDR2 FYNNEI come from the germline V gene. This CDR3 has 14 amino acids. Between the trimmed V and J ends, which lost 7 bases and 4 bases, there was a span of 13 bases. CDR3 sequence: CASNEGARNEKLFF. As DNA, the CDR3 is TGTGCCAGCAACGAAGGGGCCCGTAATGAAAAACTGTTTTTT. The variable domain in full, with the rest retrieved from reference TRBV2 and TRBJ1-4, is EPEVTQTPSHQVTQMGQEVILRCVPISNHLYFYWYRQILGQKVEFLVSFYNNEISEKSEIFDDQFSVERPDGSNFTLKIRSTKLEDSAMYFCASNEGARNEKLFFGSGTQLSVL.

For the CDR3, the DNA is TGTGCCAGCAGCTCGCAGACAGGGGGTTTCACTGAAGCTTTCTTT. Its translation: CASSSQTGGFTEAFF. This chain joins TRBV9 and TRBJ1-1; 9 positions agree with TRBD1. The CDR3 loop spans 15 amino acids. J lost 4 bases, V lost 4 bases, and 8 bases had no gene match. Germline CDR1 reads SGDLS; CDR2 reads YYNGEE.

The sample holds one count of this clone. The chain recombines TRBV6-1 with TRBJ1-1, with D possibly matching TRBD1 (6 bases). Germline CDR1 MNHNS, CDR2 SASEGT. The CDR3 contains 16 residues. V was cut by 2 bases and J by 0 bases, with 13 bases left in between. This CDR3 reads CASSENGRDMNTEAFF. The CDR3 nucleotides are TGTGCCAGCAGTGAAAATGGGCGGGACATGAACACTGAAGCTTTCTTT.

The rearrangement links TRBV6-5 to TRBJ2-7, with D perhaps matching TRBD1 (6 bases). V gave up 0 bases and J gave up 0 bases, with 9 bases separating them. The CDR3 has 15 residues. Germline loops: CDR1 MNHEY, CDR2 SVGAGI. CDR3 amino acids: CASSYSTGFSYEQYF. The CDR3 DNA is TGTGCCAGCAGTTACTCGACAGGCTTCTCCTACGAGCAGTACTTC.

The CDR3 protein is CATGGSGGPGEQFF. The CDR3, as DNA: TGTGCCACCGGGGGATCGGGGGGGCCAGGTGAGCAGTTCTTC. The chain couples TRBV19 to TRBJ2-1; 8 nucleotides match TRBD2. With 10 bases clipped from V and 9 bases from J, the junction kept 14 bases outside the gene matches. The germline V gene encodes CDR1 LNHDA and CDR2 SQIVND (reference sequence). This CDR3 is 14 amino acids long.

The CDR3 is CASSLAFDTTNYGYTF. Written as DNA, the CDR3 is TGTGCCAGCAGCTTAGCATTCGACACTACTAACTATGGCTACACCTTC. The V call is TRBV7-2, the J call TRBJ1-2; D is undetermined. The CDR3 extends over 16 amino acids. CDR1 is SGHTA, CDR2 FQGNSA, per germline. V lost 0 bases and J 0 bases, leaving 11 bases between the germline ends.

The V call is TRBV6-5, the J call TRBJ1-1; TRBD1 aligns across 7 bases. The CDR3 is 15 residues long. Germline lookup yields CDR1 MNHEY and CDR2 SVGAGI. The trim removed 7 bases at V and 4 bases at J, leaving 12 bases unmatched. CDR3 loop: CASTLTGAQATEAFF. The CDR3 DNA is TGTGCCAGCACCTTAACAGGGGCTCAAGCCACTGAAGCTTTCTTT.

CDR3 coding DNA: TGCGCCAGCAGCCCCGGACAGGGGTGGGACACTGAAGCTTTCTTT. Translating gives CASSPGQGWDTEAFF. This chain uses TRBV5-1 with TRBJ1-1, with 9 bases fitting TRBD1. The CDR3 loop spans 15 amino acids. Germline CDR1 and CDR2: SGHRS and YFSETQ. V was clipped by 4 bases and J by 3 bases; unmatched bases: 7.